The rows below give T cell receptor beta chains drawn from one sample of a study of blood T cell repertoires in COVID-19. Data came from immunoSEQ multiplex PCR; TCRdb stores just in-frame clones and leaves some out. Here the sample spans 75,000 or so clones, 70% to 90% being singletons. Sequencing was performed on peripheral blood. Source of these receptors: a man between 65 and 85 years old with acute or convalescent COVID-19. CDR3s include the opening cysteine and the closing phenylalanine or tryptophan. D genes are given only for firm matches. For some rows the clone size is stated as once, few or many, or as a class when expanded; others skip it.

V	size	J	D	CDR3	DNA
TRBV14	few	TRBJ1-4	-	CASSQVAPLNEKLFF	TGTGCCAGCAGCCAAGTAGCACCGCTTAATGAAAAACTGTTTTTT
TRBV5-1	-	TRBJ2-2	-	CASRVSLANTGELFF	TGCGCCAGCAGAGTGTCACTCGCGAACACCGGGGAGCTGTTTTTT
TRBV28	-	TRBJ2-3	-	CASSLVLAGTTDTQYF	TGTGCCAGCAGTTTAGTTTTGGCGGGGACCACAGATACGCAGTATTTT
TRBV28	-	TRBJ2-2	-	CASSLPSGNTGELFF	TGTGCCAGCAGTTTACCCAGCGGTAACACCGGGGAGCTGTTTTTT
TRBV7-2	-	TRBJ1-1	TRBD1	CASSFTGGETEAFF	TGTGCCAGCAGCTTCACAGGGGGGGAGACTGAAGCTTTCTTT
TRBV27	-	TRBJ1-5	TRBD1	CASRGTGIWQPQHF	TGTGCCAGCCGCGGGACAGGTATTTGGCAGCCCCAGCATTTT
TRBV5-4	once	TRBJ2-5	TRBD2	CASSLAEGLAGGVQETQYF	TGTGCCAGCAGCTTGGCCGAGGGACTAGCGGGGGGCGTCCAAGAGACCCAGTACTTC
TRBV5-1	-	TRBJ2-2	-	CASSLGHGATGELFF	TGCGCCAGCAGCTTGGGACACGGCGCCACCGGGGAGCTGTTTTTT
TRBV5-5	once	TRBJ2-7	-	CASSLSGTKTYEQYF	TGTGCCAGCAGCTTGTCCGGGACAAAGACCTACGAGCAGTACTTC
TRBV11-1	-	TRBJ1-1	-	CASSRLRVGDTEAFF	TGTGCCAGCAGCAGACTCAGGGTAGGGGACACTGAAGCTTTCTTT
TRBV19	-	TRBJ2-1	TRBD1	CASTGDRGESERFF	TGTGCCAGTACCGGCGACAGGGGCGAGTCGGAGCGGTTCTTC
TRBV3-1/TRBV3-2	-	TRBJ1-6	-	CASSQEKETAIVSYNSPLHF	TGTGCCAGCAGCCAAGAAAAAGAGACAGCCATCGTCTCCTATAATTCACCCCTCCACTTT
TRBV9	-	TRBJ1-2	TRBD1	CASSGIGTASYGYTF	TGTGCCAGCAGCGGAATCGGGACAGCCTCCTATGGCTACACCTTC
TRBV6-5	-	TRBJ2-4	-	CATKLGERYHDIQYF	TGTGCCACCAAACTAGGAGAGCGGTATCACGACATTCAGTACTTC
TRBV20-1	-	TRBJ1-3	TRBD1	CSASQGAGNTIYF	TGCAGTGCTAGTCAGGGGGCTGGAAACACCATATATTTT
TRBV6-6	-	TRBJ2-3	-	CASIPFPTSTDTQYF	TGTGCCAGCATCCCATTTCCTACTAGCACAGATACGCAGTATTTT
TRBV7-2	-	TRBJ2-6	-	CASSLRHNTGANVLTF	TGTGCCAGCAGCTTGCGGCACAATACTGGGGCCAACGTCCTGACTTTC
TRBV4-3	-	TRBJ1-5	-	CASSQDAARNQPQHF	TGCGCCAGCAGCCAAGATGCGGCAAGGAATCAGCCCCAGCATTTT
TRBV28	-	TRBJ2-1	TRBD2	CASRQKGWVRGAYNEQFF	TGTGCCAGCAGACAGAAGGGGTGGGTGCGGGGGGCTTACAATGAGCAGTTCTTC
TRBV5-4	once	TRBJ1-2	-	CASSSTGWIGPNYGYTF	TGTGCCAGCAGCTCGACAGGTTGGATCGGCCCTAACTATGGCTACACCTTC
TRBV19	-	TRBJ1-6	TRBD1	CASSRDRKSSPLHF	TGTGCCAGTTCGAGGGACAGAAAAAGTTCACCCCTCCACTTT
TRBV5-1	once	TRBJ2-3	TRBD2	CASSPSGTGDTQYF	TGCGCCAGCAGTCCTAGCGGGACGGGAGATACGCAGTATTTT
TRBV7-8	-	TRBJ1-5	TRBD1	CASSTGTGGNQPQHF	TGTGCCAGCAGCACTGGGACAGGGGGCAATCAGCCCCAGCATTTT
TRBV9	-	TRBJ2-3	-	CASSVAALGDTQYF	TGTGCCAGCAGCGTTGCTGCCCTCGGGGATACGCAGTATTTT
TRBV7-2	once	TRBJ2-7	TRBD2	CASSSGLAGHEQYF	TGTGCCAGCAGTTCCGGACTAGCGGGCCACGAGCAGTACTTC
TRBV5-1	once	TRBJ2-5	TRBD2	CASSFEAGGPETQYF	TGCGCCAGCAGCTTTGAGGCGGGGGGGCCTGAGACCCAGTACTTC
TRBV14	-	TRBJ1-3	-	CASSQDHSYSGNTIYF	TGTGCCAGCAGCCAAGATCACAGCTACTCTGGAAACACCATATATTTT
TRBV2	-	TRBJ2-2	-	CASRATPRTNTGELFF	TGTGCCAGCAGGGCCACACCGAGGACGAACACCGGGGAGCTGTTTTTT
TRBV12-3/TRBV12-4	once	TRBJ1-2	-	CASSAGGLYGYTF	TGTGCCAGCAGTGCCGGGGGGCTCTATGGCTACACCTTC
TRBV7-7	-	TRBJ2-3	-	CASSPTWSTDTQYF	TGTGCTAGCAGCCCCACTTGGAGCACAGATACGCAGTATTTT
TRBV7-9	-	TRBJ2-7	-	CASSPGFGVDYEQYF	TGTGCCAGCAGCCCAGGGTTTGGGGTTGACTACGAGCAGTACTTC
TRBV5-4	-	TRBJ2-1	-	CASSLGREQFF	TGTGCCAGCAGCTTGGGCCGGGAGCAGTTCTTC
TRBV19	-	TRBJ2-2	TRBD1	CASSREGADTGELFF	TGTGCCAGTAGTAGAGAGGGGGCTGACACCGGGGAGCTGTTTTTT